The 8 T cell receptor beta chains presented below share a single source sample, sequenced in a study of blood T cells in healthy people across ages. Through a sample-barcoded 5' primer and a J-beta primer mix, a second PCR was run for roughly 6 to 12 cycles. TCRdb called the 5' RACE reads again in MiXCR, with one record for every CDR3 protein. The sample carries around 900,000 distinct CDR3 sequences, about 30% recorded once. Source material: blood. These TCRs come from a woman of 80 years or more in good health.

This clonotype was detected many times. The V call is TRBV7-8, the J call TRBJ2-5; D may be TRBD2 (5 bases). The CDR3 is 16 amino acids. Germline CDR1 is SGHVS and CDR2 is FQNEAQ. The V end was cut by 5 bases, the J end by 2 bases, with 18 bases between. The CDR3 loop reads CASSQRRSGPQETQYF. DNA of the CDR3: TGTGCCAGCAGCCAAAGAAGGAGCGGACCACAAGAGACCCAGTACTTC.

This clonotype was recorded many times. The chain is built from TRBV6-1 and TRBJ2-1; D might be TRBD1 (6 bases). V dropped 6 bases and J dropped 5 bases, with 11 bases sitting between them. The CDR3 totals 13 residues. Per germline, CDR1 MNHNS and CDR2 SASEGT. In DNA, the CDR3 is TGTGCCAGCAGCGGGACATCCAACAATGAGCAGTTCTTC. Protein product: CASSGTSNNEQFF.

This clonotype was detected once. The CDR3 sequence is CASSQDIRDLSVEKLFF. In nucleotides, the CDR3 is TGTGCCAGCAGCCAAGATATCCGGGACCTGTCCGTAGAAAAACTGTTTTTT. The chain uses TRBV3-1 and TRBJ1-4, with D possibly TRBD1 on 5 matching bases. V gave up 0 bases and J gave up 8 bases, with 19 bases separating them. From germline, CDR1 is LGHDT and CDR2 YNNKEL (reference sequence). CDR3 length equals 17 residues.

This clonotype has ten or more counts. This chain links TRBV6-4 with TRBJ2-7; D might be TRBD1 or TRBD2, each matching 6 bases. Trimming took 0 bases from V and 4 from J, leaving 16 bases between them. Germline assignment: CDR1 MRHNA and CDR2 SNTAGT. The CDR3 length is 16 residues. The CDR3 coding sequence is TGTGCCAGCAGTGACTCCTCAGGCGGAGGGGGTTACGAGCAGTACTTC. Its protein product is CASSDSSGGGGYEQYF.

About this clonotype itself: A much larger clone is a single base away; this may be a read error. The V gene is TRBV6-2 or TRBV6-3, the J gene TRBJ2-5, with 7 bases lining up with TRBD2. There are 15 residues in the CDR3. Germline CDR1 and CDR2: MNHEY and SVGEGT. The CDR3: CASSGLAEVQEAQYF. CDR3 in DNA: TGTGCCAGCAGTGGGCTAGCGGAGGTTCAAGAGGCCCAGTACTTC.

Many counts were recorded for this clonotype. The V and J genes are TRBV2 and TRBJ1-2; D unresolved. Germline V CDR1 and CDR2: SNHLY, FYNNEI. Between the trimmed V and J ends, which lost 6 bases and 4 bases, there was a span of 15 bases. There are 14 residues in the CDR3. The CDR3 loop is CASRILWALYGYTF. As DNA, the CDR3 is TGTGCCAGCAGGATACTTTGGGCTCTCTATGGCTACACCTTC. Supplemented by reference TRBV2 and TRBJ1-2, the full variable domain reads EPEVTQTPSHQVTQMGQEVILRCVPISNHLYFYWYRQILGQKVEFLVSFYNNEISEKSEIFDDQFSVERPDGSNFTLKIRSTKLEDSAMYFCASRILWALYGYTFGSGTRLTVV.

This clonotype was counted only a few times. V is TRBV7-8 and J is TRBJ2-5; 7 bases are shared with TRBD2. This CDR3 contains 17 residues. With V trimmed by 5 bases and J by 0 bases, 12 bases remained unmatched. Germline V gene lookup returns CDR1 SGHVS and CDR2 FQNEAQ. CDR3 nucleotide sequence: TGTGCCAGCAGCCCCCAAGAGGGCGGGGGTTACCAAGAGACCCAGTACTTC. It codes for CASSPQEGGGYQETQYF.

This clonotype was seen ten or more times. This chain uses TRBV20-1 with TRBJ1-4; no reliable D call. Germline V gives CDR1 DFQATT, CDR2 SNEGSKA (reference sequence). V shed 0 bases and J shed 0 bases, with 17 bases lying between them. The CDR3 loop spans 18 amino acids. CDR3 in amino acids: CSARDEATPPATNEKLFF. CDR3 sequence (DNA): TGCAGTGCTAGAGACGAGGCAACCCCACCTGCAACTAATGAAAAACTGTTTTTT.